The rows below give T cell receptor beta chains drawn from one sample of a study of T-cell reconstitution after alpha-beta-depleted transplantation in children. Via MiXCR, TCRdb re-called the PCR reads, giving one row per CDR3 protein. The sample yields 300,000 to 400,000 distinct CDR3 sequences, roughly 15% seen once. This specimen consisted of PBMCs, obtained from the stem cell graft. The origin of the receptors is a human donor who donated a stem cell graft to a child with Fanconi anemia. Both conserved end residues are part of each CDR3. The order of the fields is V gene, CDR3 protein.

V gene: TRBV20-1
CDR3 protein: CSARVFQGGGGEAFF

V gene: TRBV10-3
CDR3 protein: CAISEAPASTHGYTF

V gene: TRBV5-1
CDR3 protein: CASSSDTGNTIYF

V gene: TRBV5-6
CDR3 protein: CASSLLQLNTGELFF

V gene: TRBV20-1
CDR3 protein: CSARDLEEGKTEAFF

V gene: TRBV13
CDR3 protein: CVSSKRTGLDTQYF

V gene: TRBV2
CDR3 protein: CASSPTRMSEQYF

V gene: TRBV20-1
CDR3 protein: CSAPASEETQYF

V gene: TRBV20-1
CDR3 protein: CSAYTGILGNTEAFF

V gene: TRBV29-1
CDR3 protein: CSVGENTQYF

V gene: TRBV12-3/TRBV12-4
CDR3 protein: CASTPAARNEQFF

V gene: TRBV5-1
CDR3 protein: CASSLDPGITGELFF

V gene: TRBV3-1
CDR3 protein: CASSQGWGGVFTFF

V gene: TRBV6-2/TRBV6-3
CDR3 protein: CASSRTGFDYNEQFF

V gene: TRBV6-2/TRBV6-3
CDR3 protein: CASSYSRDRGLASSGNTIYF

V gene: TRBV6-1
CDR3 protein: CASSPPGQGPVEQYF

V gene: TRBV5-5
CDR3 protein: CASVLWGPGNEQFF

V gene: TRBV7-9
CDR3 protein: CASKREGDTGELFF

V gene: TRBV4-3
CDR3 protein: CASSQDGGSEETQYF

V gene: TRBV28
CDR3 protein: CASSGQGIGQFF

V gene: TRBV2
CDR3 protein: CASRGGLHEQYF

V gene: TRBV30
CDR3 protein: CAWSEGASPLNTGELFF

V gene: TRBV7-8
CDR3 protein: CASSTAVGGATNEKLFF

V gene: TRBV4-3
CDR3 protein: CASSQVWGRNPNYGDTF

V gene: TRBV7-9
CDR3 protein: CASSRTLTGGGTEAFF

V gene: TRBV12-3/TRBV12-4
CDR3 protein: CASSRGRYGYTF

V gene: TRBV11-2
CDR3 protein: CASSLGDLGHPGNTIYF

V gene: TRBV7-2
CDR3 protein: CASSPPGRYGYTF

V gene: TRBV5-1
CDR3 protein: CASSKDRESGYTF